The rows below give T cell receptor beta chains drawn from one sample of a study of blood T cell repertoires in COVID-19. Generated by immunoSEQ multiplex PCR, the TCRdb table keeps only in-frame clones and is missing some. The repertoire includes roughly 200,000 clones, around 83% of them detected once, and just over 8.5% sits in the top ten. Sequences were obtained from peripheral blood. These receptor sequences come from a middle-aged man with active or convalescent COVID-19. CDR3s include the opening cysteine and the closing phenylalanine or tryptophan. D genes are given only for firm matches. The listing skips clone size in some rows; elsewhere it reads once, few, many or a size class.

cdr3_nt: TGCGCCAGCAGCCCGGGACAGGGGGTCTACGAGCAGTACTTC
cdr3_aa: CASSPGQGVYEQYF
j_call: TRBJ2-7
d_call: TRBD1
v_call: TRBV5-1
clone_size: once

cdr3_nt: TGTGCCAGCAGCTTGGCCTCGACAGGGGCCAACACTGAAGCTTTCTTT
cdr3_aa: CASSLASTGANTEAFF
j_call: TRBJ1-1
d_call: TRBD1
v_call: TRBV7-2
clone_size: .

cdr3_nt: TGCGCCAGCAGCCAAGCGACTAGCGGCATCACAGATACGCAGTATTTT
cdr3_aa: CASSQATSGITDTQYF
j_call: TRBJ2-3
d_call: TRBD2
v_call: TRBV4-1
clone_size: .

cdr3_nt: TGTGCCAGCAGCTTAGGGGGGACAGGGGGCTACGAGCAGTACTTC
cdr3_aa: CASSLGGTGGYEQYF
j_call: TRBJ2-7
d_call: TRBD1
v_call: TRBV7-9
clone_size: .

cdr3_nt: TGTGCCAGCAGGAGGACAGGGTCGGGCACTGAAGCTTTCTTT
cdr3_aa: CASRRTGSGTEAFF
j_call: TRBJ1-1
d_call: TRBD1
v_call: TRBV2
clone_size: .

cdr3_nt: TGTGCCAGCAGTGAATCCCCGAGGGCCGGGGAGCTGTTTTTT
cdr3_aa: CASSESPRAGELFF
j_call: TRBJ2-2
d_call: .
v_call: TRBV2
clone_size: .

cdr3_nt: TGTGCCAGCAGTGGCACTCCCGGGACACTCTATGGCTACACCTTC
cdr3_aa: CASSGTPGTLYGYTF
j_call: TRBJ1-2
d_call: .
v_call: TRBV6-2/TRBV6-3
clone_size: few

cdr3_nt: TGTGCCAGCAGCGTAGTGGGGAGGGAAGGGGAGCTGTTTTTT
cdr3_aa: CASSVVGREGELFF
j_call: TRBJ2-2
d_call: TRBD2
v_call: TRBV9
clone_size: .

cdr3_nt: TGCGCCAGCAGCGCGGAGAGCCAGGGTGGTCAGCCCCAGCATTTT
cdr3_aa: CASSAESQGGQPQHF
j_call: TRBJ1-5
d_call: .
v_call: TRBV5-1
clone_size: .

cdr3_nt: TGTGCCTGGGCTGGGGTAGGGTCGGGAGAAGCTTTCTTT
cdr3_aa: CAWAGVGSGEAFF
j_call: TRBJ1-1
d_call: .
v_call: TRBV30
clone_size: .

cdr3_nt: TGTGCCAGCAGCTTCATAGCGGGGGGGCAAGAGACCCAGTACTTC
cdr3_aa: CASSFIAGGQETQYF
j_call: TRBJ2-5
d_call: TRBD2
v_call: TRBV7-2
clone_size: .

cdr3_nt: TGCGCCAGCAGCCAAGATTCGGCGGCTATGTATGAGCAGTTCTTC
cdr3_aa: CASSQDSAAMYEQFF
j_call: TRBJ2-1
d_call: .
v_call: TRBV4-3
clone_size: .

cdr3_nt: TGTGCCAGTAGTCTTAGGGGGACAGCGCAAGCCAAAAACATTCAGTACTTC
cdr3_aa: CASSLRGTAQAKNIQYF
j_call: TRBJ2-4
d_call: TRBD1
v_call: TRBV19
clone_size: .

cdr3_nt: TGTGCCAGCAGCTTCCGGACTGGGGAATGGGAGACCCAGTACTTC
cdr3_aa: CASSFRTGEWETQYF
j_call: TRBJ2-5
d_call: .
v_call: TRBV11-3
clone_size: .

cdr3_nt: TGTGCCAGCAGCCTTACAGGAACAAATCAGCCCCAGCATTTT
cdr3_aa: CASSLTGTNQPQHF
j_call: TRBJ1-5
d_call: .
v_call: TRBV28
clone_size: few

cdr3_nt: TGTGCCAGCAGCCTTGAGGGGGAGGGTTTATCACCCCTCCACTTT
cdr3_aa: CASSLEGEGLSPLHF
j_call: TRBJ1-6
d_call: .
v_call: TRBV2
clone_size: .

cdr3_nt: TGTGCCAGCAGCACCCAAGCGGGAGGTGAGCAGTTCTTC
cdr3_aa: CASSTQAGGEQFF
j_call: TRBJ2-1
d_call: TRBD2
v_call: TRBV7-8
clone_size: .

cdr3_nt: TGTGCCAGCAGTGAATATCAGGGGGGCACTGAAGCTTTCTTT
cdr3_aa: CASSEYQGGTEAFF
j_call: TRBJ1-1
d_call: TRBD1
v_call: TRBV6-1
clone_size: .

cdr3_nt: TGCGCCAGCTCGTCCCTTGGACTAGCGGGAACCTCGAACACCGGGGAGCTGTTTTTT
cdr3_aa: CASSSLGLAGTSNTGELFF
j_call: TRBJ2-2
d_call: TRBD2
v_call: TRBV10-2
clone_size: .

cdr3_nt: TGTGCCATCAGTGGGGGCAGGGGAAGCTCAGGGACTGAAGCTTTCTTT
cdr3_aa: CAISGGRGSSGTEAFF
j_call: TRBJ1-1
d_call: .
v_call: TRBV10-3
clone_size: .

cdr3_nt: TGCGCCAGCAGCCAAGGGGCCGAGGAGGCGGGGGGAAACACCATATATTTT
cdr3_aa: CASSQGAEEAGGNTIYF
j_call: TRBJ1-3
d_call: .
v_call: TRBV4-3
clone_size: .

cdr3_nt: TGTGCCAGCTCACCACAACAGGGGATGGATCAGCCCCAGCATTTT
cdr3_aa: CASSPQQGMDQPQHF
j_call: TRBJ1-5
d_call: TRBD1
v_call: TRBV18
clone_size: .

cdr3_nt: TGTGCCAGCTCCAGGGGTGTCAATGAGCAGTTCTTC
cdr3_aa: CASSRGVNEQFF
j_call: TRBJ2-1
d_call: .
v_call: TRBV2
clone_size: .

cdr3_nt: TGTGCCAGCAGTTTCGGGGGGTTTGAAGCTTTCTTT
cdr3_aa: CASSFGGFEAFF
j_call: TRBJ1-1
d_call: .
v_call: TRBV12-3/TRBV12-4
clone_size: .

cdr3_nt: TGTGCCAGCAGTTTAAGAGGCGGGGGTCTTACCGGGGAGCTGTTTTTT
cdr3_aa: CASSLRGGGLTGELFF
j_call: TRBJ2-2
d_call: TRBD2
v_call: TRBV27
clone_size: .

cdr3_nt: TGCGCCAGCAGTGAGTCGCAGAGAGGTGAAGCTTTCTTT
cdr3_aa: CASSESQRGEAFF
j_call: TRBJ1-1
d_call: .
v_call: TRBV10-2
clone_size: once

cdr3_nt: TGTGCCAGCAGCCAAGGACAGGGCAGCTCCTACGAGCAGTACTTC
cdr3_aa: CASSQGQGSSYEQYF
j_call: TRBJ2-7
d_call: TRBD1
v_call: TRBV4-2
clone_size: .

cdr3_nt: TGTGCCAGCAGCTCCGGGACAGGGGTTTACTATGGCTACACCTTC
cdr3_aa: CASSSGTGVYYGYTF
j_call: TRBJ1-2
d_call: TRBD1
v_call: TRBV7-2
clone_size: .

cdr3_nt: TGTGCCAGTAGTCAGGTACAAGGCGTTAATGAAAAACTGTTTTTT
cdr3_aa: CASSQVQGVNEKLFF
j_call: TRBJ1-4
d_call: .
v_call: TRBV19
clone_size: .

cdr3_nt: TGTGCCAGCAGCTCCGGGACAGGGGAAAATACAGATACGCAGTATTTT
cdr3_aa: CASSSGTGENTDTQYF
j_call: TRBJ2-3
d_call: TRBD1
v_call: TRBV7-9
clone_size: few

cdr3_nt: TGCAGTGCTAGTATGGCTAGCGGGGTTAATGAGCAGTTCTTC
cdr3_aa: CSASMASGVNEQFF
j_call: TRBJ2-1
d_call: TRBD2
v_call: TRBV20-1
clone_size: .

cdr3_nt: TGTGCCAGTACCGCTCGGCCCGGGGGTCATGTCGATGAGCAGTTCTTC
cdr3_aa: CASTARPGGHVDEQFF
j_call: TRBJ2-1
d_call: .
v_call: TRBV19
clone_size: once

cdr3_nt: TGTGCCAGCAGCCAAGGGTTCGGGATCACCGGGGAGCTGTTTTTT
cdr3_aa: CASSQGFGITGELFF
j_call: TRBJ2-2
d_call: .
v_call: TRBV4-2
clone_size: once

cdr3_nt: TGTGCCAGCAGCTTAGATCCGGGAGAAGCTTTCTTT
cdr3_aa: CASSLDPGEAFF
j_call: TRBJ1-1
d_call: .
v_call: TRBV7-9
clone_size: .

cdr3_nt: TGTGCCAGCAGCTTAAATCAGCGTGAGACCCAGTACTTC
cdr3_aa: CASSLNQRETQYF
j_call: TRBJ2-5
d_call: .
v_call: TRBV7-3
clone_size: .

cdr3_nt: TGTGCCAGCAGTTATGACACCGGACTAGGGTCCTACGAGCAGTACTTC
cdr3_aa: CASSYDTGLGSYEQYF
j_call: TRBJ2-7
d_call: TRBD2
v_call: TRBV6-2/TRBV6-3
clone_size: few

cdr3_nt: TGTGCCAGCAGCCGGGACAGGGTCGAATCACCCCTCCACTTT
cdr3_aa: CASSRDRVESPLHF
j_call: TRBJ1-6
d_call: TRBD1
v_call: TRBV7-9
clone_size: .

cdr3_nt: TGTGCCAGCAGCCAGGGCCTTAGGACCCAGTACTTC
cdr3_aa: CASSQGLRTQYF
j_call: TRBJ2-5
d_call: .
v_call: TRBV14
clone_size: many

cdr3_nt: TGTGCCAGCAGTAAGACTAGCGGGAGATCGAAGACCCAGTACTTC
cdr3_aa: CASSKTSGRSKTQYF
j_call: TRBJ2-5
d_call: TRBD2
v_call: TRBV6-5
clone_size: .

cdr3_nt: TGTGCCACCCGACAGGGCGGCCCCTACGAGCAGTACTTC
cdr3_aa: CATRQGGPYEQYF
j_call: TRBJ2-7
d_call: TRBD1
v_call: TRBV6-5
clone_size: .

cdr3_nt: TGTGCCAGCAGCCAAGATGCGGACAGGCAAGCTTTCTTT
cdr3_aa: CASSQDADRQAFF
j_call: TRBJ1-1
d_call: TRBD1
v_call: TRBV3-1/TRBV3-2
clone_size: .

cdr3_nt: TGTGCCAGCGGTTGGGGGGGAGGCACTGAAGCTTTCTTT
cdr3_aa: CASGWGGGTEAFF
j_call: TRBJ1-1
d_call: .
v_call: TRBV6-2/TRBV6-3
clone_size: .

cdr3_nt: TGTGCCAGCAGCTTAGATCAGGACAGGGCAACCTACGAGCAGTACTTC
cdr3_aa: CASSLDQDRATYEQYF
j_call: TRBJ2-7
d_call: TRBD1
v_call: TRBV11-3
clone_size: .

cdr3_nt: TGTGCCAGCAGCTTAGGTGGCGGGATTGAGCAGTTCTTC
cdr3_aa: CASSLGGGIEQFF
j_call: TRBJ2-1
d_call: .
v_call: TRBV7-9
clone_size: .

cdr3_nt: TGCGCCAGCAGCCAAGTAGACTACCCGGACTATAATTCACCCCTCCACTTT
cdr3_aa: CASSQVDYPDYNSPLHF
j_call: TRBJ1-6
d_call: .
v_call: TRBV4-1
clone_size: .

cdr3_nt: TGTGCCAGCAGCTCCAAGGGACTAGCGGCCTACGAGCAGTACTTC
cdr3_aa: CASSSKGLAAYEQYF
j_call: TRBJ2-7
d_call: TRBD2
v_call: TRBV7-2
clone_size: few